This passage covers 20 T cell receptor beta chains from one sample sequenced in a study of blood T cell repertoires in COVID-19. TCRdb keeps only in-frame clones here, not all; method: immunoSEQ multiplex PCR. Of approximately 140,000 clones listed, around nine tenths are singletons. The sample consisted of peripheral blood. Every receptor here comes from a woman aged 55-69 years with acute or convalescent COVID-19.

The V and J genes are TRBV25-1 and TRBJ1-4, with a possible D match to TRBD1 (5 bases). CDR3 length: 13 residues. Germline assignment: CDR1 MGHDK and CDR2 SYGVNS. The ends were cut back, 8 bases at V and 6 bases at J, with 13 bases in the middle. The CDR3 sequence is CASLRRGDEKLFF. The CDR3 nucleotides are TGTGCCAGCCTCAGGAGGGGCGATGAAAAACTGTTTTTT.

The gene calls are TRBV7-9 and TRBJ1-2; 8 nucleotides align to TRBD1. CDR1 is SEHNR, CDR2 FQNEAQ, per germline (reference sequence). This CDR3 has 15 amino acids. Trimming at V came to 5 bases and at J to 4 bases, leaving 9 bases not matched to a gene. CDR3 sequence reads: CASSDLQGGSYGYTF. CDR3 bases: TGTGCCAGCAGCGATCTACAGGGGGGCTCCTATGGCTACACCTTC.

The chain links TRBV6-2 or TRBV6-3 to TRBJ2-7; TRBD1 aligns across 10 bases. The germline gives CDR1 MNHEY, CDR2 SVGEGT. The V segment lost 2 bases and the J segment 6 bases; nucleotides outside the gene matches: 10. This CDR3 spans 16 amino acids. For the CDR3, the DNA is TGTGCCAGCAGTTACGAAACCGGGACAGGGGAGTCCGAGCAGTACTTC. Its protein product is CASSYETGTGESEQYF.

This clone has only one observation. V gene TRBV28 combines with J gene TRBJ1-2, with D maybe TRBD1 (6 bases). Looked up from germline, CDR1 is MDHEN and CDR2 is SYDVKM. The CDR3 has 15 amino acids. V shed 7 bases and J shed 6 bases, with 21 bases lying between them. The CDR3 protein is CASTGGASLWDGYTF. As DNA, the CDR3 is TGTGCCAGCACGGGGGGCGCAAGTCTTTGGGATGGCTACACCTTC.

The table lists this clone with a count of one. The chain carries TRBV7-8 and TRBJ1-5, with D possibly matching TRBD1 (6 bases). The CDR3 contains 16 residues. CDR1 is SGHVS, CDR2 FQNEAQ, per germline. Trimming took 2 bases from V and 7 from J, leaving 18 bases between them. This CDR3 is CASSLWGGPGEQPQHF. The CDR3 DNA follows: TGTGCCAGCAGCTTATGGGGGGGGCCGGGTGAACAGCCCCAGCATTTT.

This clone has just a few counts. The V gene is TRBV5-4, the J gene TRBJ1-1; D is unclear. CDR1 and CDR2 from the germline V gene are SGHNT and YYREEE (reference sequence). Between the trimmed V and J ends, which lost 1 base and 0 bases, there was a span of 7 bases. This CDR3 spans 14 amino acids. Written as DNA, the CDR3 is TGTGCCAGCAGCTTGTCCTTTTTGAACACTGAAGCTTTCTTT. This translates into CASSLSFLNTEAFF. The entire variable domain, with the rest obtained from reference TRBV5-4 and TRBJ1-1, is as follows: ETGVTQSPTHLIKTRGQQVTLRCSSQSGHNTVSWYQQALGQGPQFIFQYYREEENGRGNFPPRFSGLQFPNYSSELNVNALELDDSALYLCASSLSFLNTEAFFGQGTRLTVV.

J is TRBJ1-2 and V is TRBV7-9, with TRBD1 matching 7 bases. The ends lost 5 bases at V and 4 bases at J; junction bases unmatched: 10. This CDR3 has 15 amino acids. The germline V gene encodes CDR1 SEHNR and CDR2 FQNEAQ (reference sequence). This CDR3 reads CASSPRDSSSYGYTF. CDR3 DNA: TGTGCCAGCAGCCCTCGGGACAGCAGCTCCTATGGCTACACCTTC.

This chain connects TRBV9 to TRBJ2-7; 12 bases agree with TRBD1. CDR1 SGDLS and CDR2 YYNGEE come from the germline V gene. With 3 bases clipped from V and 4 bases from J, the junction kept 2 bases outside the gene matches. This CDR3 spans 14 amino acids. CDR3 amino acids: CASSEGQGAYEQYF. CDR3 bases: TGTGCCAGCAGCGAGGGACAGGGGGCATACGAGCAGTACTTC.

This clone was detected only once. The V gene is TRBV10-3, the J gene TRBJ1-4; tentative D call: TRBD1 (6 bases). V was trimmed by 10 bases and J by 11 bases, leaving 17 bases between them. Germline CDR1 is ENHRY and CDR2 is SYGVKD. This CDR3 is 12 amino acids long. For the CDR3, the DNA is TGTGCCACCGTCGCGGACAGTGGGAAACTGTTTTTT. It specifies CATVADSGKLFF.

The CDR3 bases are TGTGCCTGGACCGTACAGGGGGCTAACTATGGCTACACCTTC. Encoded protein: CAWTVQGANYGYTF. The chain carries TRBV30 and TRBJ1-2, with 8 bases aligning to TRBD1. CDR1 and CDR2 from the germline V gene are GTSNPN and SVGIG (reference sequence). The junction had 4 bases not matched to a gene; V was cut back by 4 bases and J by 0 bases. This CDR3 region has 14 residues.

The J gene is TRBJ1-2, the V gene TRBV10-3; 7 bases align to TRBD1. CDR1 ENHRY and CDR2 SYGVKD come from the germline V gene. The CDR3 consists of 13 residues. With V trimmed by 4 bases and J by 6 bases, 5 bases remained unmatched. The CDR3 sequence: CAISVGGGNGYTF. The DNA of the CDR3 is TGTGCCATCAGTGTTGGAGGGGGCAATGGCTACACCTTC.

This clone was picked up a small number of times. The CDR3 DNA reads TGTGCCACCAGTGCCACACAGGGAAGCAATCAGCCCCAGCATTTT. Encoded protein: CATSATQGSNQPQHF. The chain employs TRBV24-1 and TRBJ1-5; a weak D match, TRBD1 (6 bases). In germline, CDR1 is KGHDR, CDR2 SFDVKD. With 5 bases removed from V and 1 base from J, the gap between germline ends came to 11 bases. The CDR3 loop spans 15 amino acids.

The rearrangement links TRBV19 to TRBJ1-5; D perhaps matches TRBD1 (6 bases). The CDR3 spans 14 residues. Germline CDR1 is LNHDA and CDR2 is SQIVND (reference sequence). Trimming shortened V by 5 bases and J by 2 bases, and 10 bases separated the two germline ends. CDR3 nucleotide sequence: TGTGCCAGTAGTTGGGGGCACGGCAATCAGCCCCAGCATTTT. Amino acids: CASSWGHGNQPQHF.

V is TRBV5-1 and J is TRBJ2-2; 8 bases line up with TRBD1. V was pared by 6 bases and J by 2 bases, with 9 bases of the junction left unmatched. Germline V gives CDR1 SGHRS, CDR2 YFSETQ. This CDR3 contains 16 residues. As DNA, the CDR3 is TGCGCCAGCACCAGAAGCGGACAGGGTAACACCGGGGAGCTGTTTTTT. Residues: CASTRSGQGNTGELFF.

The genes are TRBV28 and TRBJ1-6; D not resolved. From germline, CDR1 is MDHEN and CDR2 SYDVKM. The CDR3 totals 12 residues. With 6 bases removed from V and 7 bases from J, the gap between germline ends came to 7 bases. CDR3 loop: CASRDINSPLHF. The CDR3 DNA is TGTGCCAGCAGAGACATAAATTCACCCCTCCACTTT.

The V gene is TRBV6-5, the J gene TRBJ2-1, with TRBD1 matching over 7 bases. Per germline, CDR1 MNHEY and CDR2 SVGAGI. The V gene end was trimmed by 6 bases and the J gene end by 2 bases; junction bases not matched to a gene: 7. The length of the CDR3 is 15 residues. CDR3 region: CASSRGQVPYNEQFF. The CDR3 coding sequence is TGTGCCAGCAGCCGCGGACAGGTCCCCTACAATGAGCAGTTCTTC.

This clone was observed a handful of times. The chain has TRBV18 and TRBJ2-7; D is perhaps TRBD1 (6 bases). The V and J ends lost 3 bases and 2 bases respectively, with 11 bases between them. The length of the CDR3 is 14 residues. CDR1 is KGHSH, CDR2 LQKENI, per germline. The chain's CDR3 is CASSPRTDPYEQYF. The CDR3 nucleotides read TGTGCCAGCTCACCTAGGACAGACCCCTACGAGCAGTACTTC.

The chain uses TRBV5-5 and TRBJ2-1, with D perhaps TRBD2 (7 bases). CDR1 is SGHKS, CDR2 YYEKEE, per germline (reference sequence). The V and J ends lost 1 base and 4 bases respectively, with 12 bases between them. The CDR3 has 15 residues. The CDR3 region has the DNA TGTGCCAGCAGCTTGCTGGCGGGGGCTTACAATGAGCAGTTCTTC. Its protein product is CASSLLAGAYNEQFF.

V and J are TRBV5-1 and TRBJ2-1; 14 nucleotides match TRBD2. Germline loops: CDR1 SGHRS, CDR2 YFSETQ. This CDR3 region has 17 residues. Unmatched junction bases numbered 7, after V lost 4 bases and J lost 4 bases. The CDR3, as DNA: TGCGCCAGCAGCACTAGGACTAGCGGGGGGCCATACAATGAGCAGTTCTTC. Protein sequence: CASSTRTSGGPYNEQFF.

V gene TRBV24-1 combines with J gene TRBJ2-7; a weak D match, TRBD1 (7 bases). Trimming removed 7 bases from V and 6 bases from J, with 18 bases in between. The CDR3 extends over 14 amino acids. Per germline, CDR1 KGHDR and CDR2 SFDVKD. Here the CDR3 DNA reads TGTGCCACCAGCCAAGCCGGGACAGCGGGCGAGCAGTACTTC. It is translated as CATSQAGTAGEQYF.